Below are 9 T cell receptor beta chains sequenced from a single sample in a study of cytomegalovirus exposure and HLA in healthy donors. A multiplex PCR was run with 60 Vbeta primers and 13 Jbeta primers. Here immunoSEQ multiplex PCR was the method, and the copy in TCRdb shows in-frame clones only, minus some. The table includes some 130,000 clones, around 73% detected once. The source material was PBMCs. Receptors were obtained from a human donor in good health.

Note on this clone: Its ends do not fully match the called genes, so a read error is possible. The rearrangement joins TRBV27 to TRBJ2-7; D is ambiguous. This CDR3 comprises 13 residues. Per germline, CDR1 MNHEY and CDR2 SMNVEV (reference sequence). CDR3 DNA: TGTGCCGGCAGCCGAGACGAGGTTCGCGAGCAGTACTTC. Translating it yields CAGSRDEVREQYF.

V gene TRBV2 combines with J gene TRBJ1-4, with 7 bases matching TRBD1. The V gene end was trimmed by 6 bases and the J gene end by 6 bases; junction bases not matched to a gene: 4. The length of the CDR3 is 13 residues. The germline V gene encodes CDR1 SNHLY and CDR2 FYNNEI. CDR3 nucleotides: TGTGCCAGCAGACAGGGGTGGGATGAAAAACTGTTTTTT. This sequence encodes CASRQGWDEKLFF.

This clone was recorded once. CDR3 region: CASSEARVAGYTF. CDR3 sequence (DNA): TGTGCCAGCAGTGAAGCGAGGGTGGCGGGCTACACCTTC. V is TRBV6-1 and J is TRBJ1-2; D unresolved. Per the germline V gene, CDR1 is MNHNS and CDR2 is SASEGT. The CDR3 has 13 amino acids. The V end was cut by 0 bases, the J end by 8 bases, with 10 bases between.

The chain couples TRBV27 to TRBJ2-1, with D possibly TRBD2 on 5 matching bases. V was shortened by 5 bases and J by 6 bases, with 14 bases between the two germline ends. The CDR3 contains 14 residues. CDR1 is MNHEY and CDR2 is SMNVEV in the germline V gene (reference sequence). CDR3 nucleotide sequence: TGTGCCAGCAGTAACTTGGACTCGGTCAATGAGCAGTTCTTC. Amino acids: CASSNLDSVNEQFF.

The chain employs TRBV6-4 and TRBJ2-1; D is perhaps TRBD2 (5 bases). The ends were cut back, 3 bases at V and 3 bases at J, with 12 bases in the middle. This CDR3 has 15 amino acids. The germline CDR1 and CDR2 sequences are MRHNA and SNTAGT. The CDR3, as DNA: TGTGCCAGCAGTGAGTTGGGAGAGGGCTACAATGAGCAGTTCTTC. It specifies CASSELGEGYNEQFF.

The rearrangement joins TRBV5-6 to TRBJ1-2; D uncertain. There are 13 residues in the CDR3. CDR1 and CDR2 (germline): SGHDT, YYEEEE. Trimming took 2 bases from V and 8 from J, leaving 13 bases between them. The CDR3 DNA sequence: TGTGCCAGCAGCTTCACTAGGGTTCAAGGCTACACCTTC. Amino acids: CASSFTRVQGYTF.

V and J are TRBV5-1 and TRBJ1-1; 7 nucleotides line up with TRBD1. From germline, CDR1 is SGHRS and CDR2 YFSETQ. This CDR3 region has 15 residues. With V trimmed by 4 bases and J by 0 bases, 6 bases remained unmatched. CDR3 sequence reads: CASSGGQRLNTEAFF. The DNA of the CDR3 is TGCGCCAGCAGCGGGGGACAGAGACTGAACACTGAAGCTTTCTTT.

The V and J genes are TRBV19 and TRBJ2-3; no definite D call. The CDR3 is made up of 17 amino acids. Trimming shortened V by 7 bases and J by 0 bases, and 20 bases separated the two germline ends. Germline V lookup: CDR1 LNHDA, CDR2 SQIVND (reference sequence). The CDR3 sequence: CASNGGTQVSSTDTQYF. The CDR3 coding sequence is TGTGCCAGTAATGGCGGAACGCAAGTATCTAGCACAGATACGCAGTATTTT.

This clone was seen only a few times. The sample has other DNA sequences that encode this CDR3 too. The chain joins TRBV7-2 to TRBJ2-2, with D hard to call. This CDR3 contains 13 residues. Trimming took 4 bases from V and 2 from J, leaving 5 bases between them. Germline CDR1 and CDR2: SGHTA and FQGNSA. This CDR3 reads CASSWPNTGELFF. The DNA for the CDR3 is TGTGCCAGCAGCTGGCCTAACACCGGGGAGCTGTTTTTT.